Following are 21 T cell receptor beta chains from one sample sequenced in a study of T cell responses to AZD1222 COVID-19 vaccine. Generated by immunoSEQ multiplex PCR, the TCRdb table keeps only in-frame clones and is missing some. The sample shows 120,000 or so clones, over 70% of them seen only once. This specimen was peripheral blood, taken on day 0 of AZD1222 vaccination. The receptors here all came from an adult in good health.

J is TRBJ1-1 and V is TRBV3-1 (or the pseudogene TRBV3-2), with TRBD1 identical over 8 bases. Germline lookup yields CDR1 LGHDT and CDR2 YNNKEL (reference sequence). V was clipped by 4 bases and J by 9 bases; unmatched bases: 16. This CDR3 spans 16 amino acids. The CDR3 DNA follows: TGTGCCAGCAGCCCTCGGGACAGGTTGTTCCCAAAGAAAGCTTTCTTT. This codes for CASSPRDRLFPKKAFF.

The chain is built from TRBV30 and TRBJ2-7; the D gene is possibly TRBD1 (6 bases). The germline V gene has CDR1 GTSNPN and CDR2 SVGIG (reference sequence). With 1 base removed from V and 3 bases from J, the gap between germline ends came to 7 bases. The CDR3 extends over 12 amino acids. DNA for the CDR3: TGTGCCTGGAGTGCACAGGGCTACGAGCAGTACTTC. It translates to CAWSAQGYEQYF.

A remark on this clone: At the DNA level, this CDR3 is encoded by other sequences in the same sample as well. V and J are TRBV19 and TRBJ2-5; unclear D gene. Deletions cut 3 bases from V and 5 bases from J, with 4 bases between. Germline lookup yields CDR1 LNHDA and CDR2 SQIVND (reference sequence). The CDR3 loop spans 11 amino acids. The CDR3 sequence is CASSIKETQYF. The CDR3 DNA is TGTGCCAGTAGTATCAAGGAGACCCAGTACTTC.

The rearrangement joins TRBV11-2 to TRBJ1-4; tentatively, D is TRBD1 (6 bases). The V gene lost 2 bases and the J gene lost 7 bases, with 17 bases spanning the gap. Germline lookup yields CDR1 SGHAT and CDR2 FQNNGV. The CDR3 consists of 16 residues. CDR3 amino acids: CASSLRMGAGGEKLFF. The DNA for the CDR3 is TGTGCCAGCAGCTTACGGATGGGGGCTGGGGGTGAAAAACTGTTTTTT.

This chain joins TRBV11-2 and TRBJ1-4, with D tentatively TRBD1 (6 bases). CDR1 SGHAT and CDR2 FQNNGV come from the germline V gene. The V end lost 6 bases, the J end lost 2 bases, and 13 bases lay between the germline ends. There are 15 residues in the CDR3. In DNA form, the CDR3 reads TGTGCCAGCAGTAATTCGCAGGGGACTAATGAAAAACTGTTTTTT. As protein: CASSNSQGTNEKLFF. Full variable domain (remainder filled in from reference TRBV11-2 and TRBJ1-4): EAGVAQSPRYKIIEKRQSVAFWCNPISGHATLYWYQQILGQGPKLLIQFQNNGVVDDSQLPKDRFSAERLKGVDSTLKIQPAKLEDSAVYLCASSNSQGTNEKLFFGSGTQLSVL.

The V and J genes are TRBV5-1 and TRBJ2-7, with D perhaps matching TRBD2 (6 bases). V was cut by 3 bases and J by 4 bases, with 8 bases left in between. The CDR3 contains 12 residues. Germline V gives CDR1 SGHRS, CDR2 YFSETQ. The CDR3 sequence: CASSWGDYEQYF. The DNA for the CDR3 is TGCGCCAGCAGCTGGGGGGATTACGAGCAGTACTTC.

Only one count was recorded for this clone. The chain has TRBV6-5 and TRBJ1-4; 9 nucleotides agree with TRBD1. With V trimmed by 4 bases and J by 11 bases, 8 bases remained unmatched. CDR3 length: 14 residues. Germline CDR1 and CDR2: MNHEY and SVGAGI. CDR3: CASSSAQGANKLFF. CDR3 nucleotides: TGTGCCAGCAGTTCAGCACAGGGGGCGAATAAACTGTTTTTT.

Of note for this clone: A read error may account for a junction end that differs from germline. The chain carries TRBV15 and TRBJ2-1; 12 nucleotides line up with TRBD2. The germline V gene has CDR1 LNHNV and CDR2 YYDKDF (reference sequence). The CDR3 has 15 residues. CDR3 nucleotide sequence: TGTGCCACCAGCAGTGAGGGGACTAGCGGGCCGAGGCGGCTCTTC. Translating gives CATSSEGTSGPRRLF.

J is TRBJ2-1 and V is TRBV6-1, with a weak D call TRBD2 (6 bases). Germline CDR1 is MNHNS and CDR2 is SASEGT. Trimming cost V 2 bases and J 4 bases, with 12 bases left between them. The CDR3 is made up of 15 amino acids. The CDR3 DNA is TGTGCCAGCAGTGAATTGCGGGGAAATTACAATGAGCAGTTCTTC. Amino acid sequence: CASSELRGNYNEQFF.

Notes on this clone: At the DNA level, this CDR3 is encoded by other sequences in the same sample as well. V usage is TRBV5-1 and J usage is TRBJ2-3; possible D gene TRBD1, 6 bases. The V and J ends lost 4 bases and 5 bases respectively, with 8 bases between them. CDR1 and CDR2 (germline): SGHRS, YFSETQ. The CDR3 spans 12 residues. The CDR3 is CASSVTGDTQYF. In nucleotides, the CDR3 is TGCGCCAGCAGCGTGACAGGAGATACGCAGTATTTT.

The J gene is TRBJ2-1, the V gene TRBV11-2; D assignment may be TRBD1 or TRBD2 (6 bases each). V dropped 5 bases and J dropped 4 bases, with 15 bases sitting between them. The length of the CDR3 is 15 residues. Germline CDR1 is SGHAT and CDR2 is FQNNGV. CDR3 bases: TGTGCCAGCAGCGCCTCACAGGGAGGTTACAATGAGCAGTTCTTC. It specifies CASSASQGGYNEQFF.

The chain is built from TRBV5-1 and TRBJ1-6, with D maybe TRBD1 (6 bases). Germline values: CDR1 SGHRS, CDR2 YFSETQ. The CDR3 runs 18 residues. V was clipped by 4 bases and J by 7 bases, with 24 bases between them. In DNA, the CDR3 is TGCGCCAGCAGCGCTAACCCGGGTGGGGGCAGTAGGAATTCACCCCTCCACTTT. It encodes CASSANPGGGSRNSPLHF.

The V call is TRBV4-1, the J call TRBJ2-1, with D unresolved. V was cut by 1 base and J by 8 bases, with 12 bases left in between. The CDR3 is made up of 14 amino acids. CDR1 and CDR2 (germline): MGHRA, YSYEKL. The CDR3, as DNA: TGCGCCAGCAGCCAAGGATTACCCCTCGATGAGCAGTTCTTC. Translating gives CASSQGLPLDEQFF.

The CDR3 sequence is CASSQGPGLASSYNEQFF. CDR3 sequence (DNA): TGTGCCAGCAGCCAAGGACCGGGACTAGCGAGCTCCTACAATGAGCAGTTCTTC. The V call is TRBV4-2, the J call TRBJ2-1, with 10 bases aligning to TRBD2. CDR3 length: 18 amino acids. Germline-derived CDR1 and CDR2 are LGHNA and YNFKEQ. Trimming removed 1 base from V and 0 bases from J; junction bases left unmatched: 6.

V usage is TRBV4-1 and J usage is TRBJ2-1; 7 nucleotides match TRBD2. Germline lookup yields CDR1 MGHRA and CDR2 YSYEKL. The ends lost 1 base at V and 0 bases at J; junction bases unmatched: 3. The CDR3 consists of 16 residues. As DNA, the CDR3 is TGCGCCAGCAGCCAAGTAGGCGGGAGCTCCTACAATGAGCAGTTCTTC. This gives the protein CASSQVGGSSYNEQFF.

The genes are TRBV3-1 (or the pseudogene TRBV3-2) and TRBJ2-7; either TRBD1 or TRBD2 may supply D (5 bases each). V lost 1 base to trimming and J lost 7 bases, with 17 bases between them. This CDR3 spans 15 amino acids. Per germline, CDR1 LGHDT and CDR2 YNNKEL (reference sequence). The CDR3 nucleotides read TGTGCCAGCAGCCAAGCCGTTTTTGGGGGATTGGAGCAGTACTTC. Translation gives CASSQAVFGGLEQYF.

This clone has just a few counts. This chain links TRBV6-2 or TRBV6-3 with TRBJ1-5; 7 bases align to TRBD1. V was clipped by 5 bases and J by 5 bases; unmatched bases: 6. CDR3 size: 14 residues. Germline V gene data show CDR1 as MNHEY and CDR2 as SVGEGT. The CDR3: CASSDKTGYQPQHF. The CDR3, as DNA: TGTGCCAGCAGTGACAAGACAGGGTATCAGCCCCAGCATTTT.

There are a few counts of this clone. V gene TRBV29-1 combines with J gene TRBJ1-1; TRBD1 agrees at 10 bases. Trimming removed 4 bases from V and 6 bases from J; junction bases left unmatched: 5. Germline V gene sequence: CDR1 SQVTM, CDR2 ANQGSEA. The CDR3 sequence is 13 residues long. In DNA form, the CDR3 reads TGCAGCGTTGGGGACAGGGGAGGTGCTGAAGCTTTCTTT. Its translation: CSVGDRGGAEAFF.

The CDR3 sequence: CASFKGQGSYNEQFF. As DNA, the CDR3 is TGTGCCAGCTTCAAAGGACAGGGATCCTACAATGAGCAGTTCTTC. This chain joins TRBV5-4 and TRBJ2-1; 8 nucleotides match TRBD1. With 7 bases clipped from V and 1 base from J, the junction kept 7 bases outside the gene matches. Germline values: CDR1 SGHNT, CDR2 YYREEE (reference sequence). CDR3 size: 15 residues.

The chain has TRBV18 and TRBJ2-2; no clear D gene. The CDR3 runs 14 residues. Germline-derived CDR1 and CDR2 are KGHSH and LQKENI. V lost 3 bases, J lost 8 bases, and 13 bases lay in between. CDR3 sequence: CASSPGRDVGELFF. The CDR3 region has the DNA TGTGCCAGCTCACCGGGTCGTGATGTAGGGGAGCTGTTTTTT.

This sequence joins TRBV3-1 (or the pseudogene TRBV3-2) and TRBJ1-2, with TRBD1 as a possible D gene (6 bases). Trimming took off 4 bases at V and 0 bases at J, with 12 bases between the two ends. Per the germline V gene, CDR1 is LGHDT and CDR2 is YNNKEL (reference sequence). The CDR3 spans 15 residues. CDR3 sequence (DNA): TGTGCCAGCAGCCGTCCGGGGGGCGCTAACTATGGCTACACCTTC. Translated: CASSRPGGANYGYTF.